Described below is a single T cell receptor beta chain sequence and its context. This clonotype was counted a single time. The antigen it recognizes is unknown. At one end the junction does not follow the germline gene, possibly because of a read error. The data are from a study of CD8 T cells in Susac syndrome (dated by TCRdb to between 2019 and 2020). Describing the broader study: Whether CD8+ T cell activation and differentiation in Susac syndrome was antigen driven was tested using repertoire sequencing.

Peripheral blood CD8+ and CD4+ T cells from healthy donors, Susac syndrome patients and multiple sclerosis patients were profiled by high-throughput TCR beta sequencing. The healthy donors served as controls matched for age and sex. Bulk CD8+ and CD4+ T cells were purified by magnetic negative isolation, whereas CD8+ TEMRA cells were enriched by FACS. Blood was drawn into EDTA tubes, processed within 24 hours, and PBMCs were isolated by density gradient centrifugation. PBMCs intended for TCR sequencing were frozen in liquid nitrogen and were later thawed in a 37 degrees C water bath. A purity of at least 90% was achieved for sorted or isolated CD4+, CD8+ and CD8+ TEMRA cells. RNA was extracted using the RNeasy kit, and about 0.45 to 1 ug of the RNA was reverse transcribed with random hexamers. The immunoSEQ multiplex PCR assay, which covers 54 Vbeta and 13 Jbeta segments, was used to amplify TCR beta CDR3 regions. Bias from PCR amplification was corrected by using a synthetic template baseline for primer optimization and for computational correction. The paper's processing steps were these. Reads were assigned to V, D and J genes according to IMGT and analyzed in immunoSEQ Analyzer, with only productive sequences retained. To calculate clonality, Shannon entropy was normalized by log2 of the number of productive unique sequences and then subtracted from one. For each patient and control, public and private clones were evaluated among the 100 most prevalent clones. Clones were defined as Susac-specific if absent from the healthy and MS cohorts, from approximately 1,100 published viral clones and from other ImmuneACCESS disease sequences. TCRdb took the public reads, trimmed them with fastp at Q25, ran MiXCR for clone calling and kept in-frame beta chains. All rows with the same CDR3 protein become a single entry with the most common DNA and genes. TCRdb assigned the V and J calls; the authors' analysis was not used. The sample table lists around 150,000 distinct CDR3 sequences, just under 95% of them with a count of one. In total, the top ten clones hold 0.11% to 0.15% of the sample.

The CDR3 runs 14 residues from the cysteine to the phenylalanine. Of all the DNA, just the CDR3 is kept, 42 bases in frame from base 1. What the authors observed across the whole study: The TCR sequencing and HLA analysis was acknowledged to have included a relatively small number of individuals.

The origin of this receptor is a human donor in good health. Specimen: CD4+ T cells from PBMCs. The rearranged chain carries TRBV12-3 or TRBV12-4 and TRBJ2-1, and TRBD2 matches 9 of the central bases. The nucleotide sequence reads as follows: TGTGCCAGCAGACTGACTAGCGGCTACGATGAGCAGTTCTTC. It codes for CASRLTSGYDEQFF.